Listed here are 7 T cell receptor beta chains from one sample, sequenced in a study of shared clonotypes between healthy human individuals. Repertoires were generated with immunoSEQ multiplex PCR, while TCRdb's copy carries only in-frame clones and drops some. The sample includes about 1.1 million clones, around 78% seen only once; the top ten take 0.5% to 0.65%. The sample was memory CD4+ T cells from PBMCs. The sample's subset: CD45RA-negative fraction. All receptors come from a man aged 18 to 35 in good health. Some clones in this sample may be carry-over from other donors' samples.

V gene TRBV5-1 combines with J gene TRBJ1-2, with 10 bases aligning to TRBD1. J gave up 4 bases and V 2 bases, and 23 bases lay outside the gene matches. CDR3 length: 21 residues. Germline V gene lookup returns CDR1 SGHRS and CDR2 YFSETQ. The CDR3: CASSLQNRTGTGVRRGYGYTF. CDR3 coding DNA: TGCGCCAGCAGCTTACAAAATCGTACCGGGACAGGGGTGAGACGGGGCTATGGCTACACCTTC.

This chain uses TRBV5-1 with TRBJ2-1; 13 bases fit TRBD2. Unmatched junction bases numbered 13, after V lost 2 bases and J lost 5 bases. This CDR3 is 19 amino acids long. CDR1 and CDR2 from the germline V gene are SGHRS and YFSETQ. As DNA, the CDR3 is TGCGCCAGCAGCTTCAGAACGACGGGACTAGCGGGACTCAACAATGAGCAGTTCTTC. Its protein is CASSFRTTGLAGLNNEQFF.

The chain carries TRBV29-1 and TRBJ1-4; a weak D match, TRBD1 (5 bases). From germline, CDR1 is SQVTM and CDR2 ANQGSEA. V lost 6 bases, J lost 5 bases, and 22 bases lay in between. The CDR3 sequence is 16 residues long. CDR3 protein: CSVLELRDAENEKLFF. The DNA of the CDR3 is TGCAGCGTCCTGGAACTCCGGGACGCCGAGAATGAAAAACTGTTTTTT.

J is TRBJ1-2 and V is TRBV29-1; D unresolved. CDR3 length: 13 amino acids. Trimming removed 1 base from V and 3 bases from J, with 9 bases in between. Per the germline V gene, CDR1 is SQVTM and CDR2 is ANQGSEA. CDR3 nucleotide sequence: TGCAGCGTTGAAGTAGGGCAGGACTATGGCTACACCTTC. It specifies CSVEVGQDYGYTF.

The V gene is TRBV5-4, the J gene TRBJ2-3, with 9 bases fitting TRBD2. The V segment lost 4 bases and the J segment 7 bases; nucleotides outside the gene matches: 7. The germline V gene has CDR1 SGHNT and CDR2 YYREEE (reference sequence). The CDR3 is made up of 14 amino acids. Here the CDR3 DNA reads TGTGCCAGCAGCAGTAGCGGGAGCGTACATACGCAGTATTTT. Translation gives CASSSSGSVHTQYF.

This chain uses TRBV7-9 with TRBJ1-4; perhaps TRBD1 as D (6 bases). This CDR3 is 13 amino acids long. The V end was cut by 3 bases, the J end by 13 bases, with 15 bases between. CDR1 and CDR2 from the germline V gene are SEHNR and FQNEAQ (reference sequence). CDR3 region: CASSLDSLGALFF. The CDR3, as DNA: TGTGCCAGCAGCTTGGACAGTTTGGGGGCACTGTTTTTT.

J is TRBJ2-3 and V is TRBV12-5; 9 nucleotides agree with TRBD2. Germline assignment: CDR1 LGHNT and CDR2 FRNRAP. The CDR3 runs 19 residues. J gave up 2 bases and V 9 bases, and 21 bases lay outside the gene matches. CDR3 sequence (DNA): TGTGCTAGGCTTGACAGGGTCCTGGCGGGAGGGTTTCCCACAGATACGCAGTATTTT. The encoded protein is CARLDRVLAGGFPTDTQYF. The variable domain in full, with the rest retrieved from reference TRBV12-5 and TRBJ2-3, is DARVTQTPRHKVTEMGQEVTMRCQPILGHNTVFWYRQTMMQGLELLAYFRNRAPLDDSGMPKDRFSAEMPDATLATLKIQPSEPRDSAVYFCARLDRVLAGGFPTDTQYFGPGTRLTVL.